Described below is a single TCR beta chain sequence and its context. The entry originates in a study of OX40 agonist ivuxolimab in advanced cancers. Background on the study: Across the patients, intravenous ivuxolimab was delivered every 2 weeks at 0.01 to 10 mg/kg.

Blood sampling took place at baseline, cycle 4 day 1, and cycle 7 day 1. The germline V gene has CDR1 LNHDA and CDR2 SQIVND (reference sequence). CDR3 length equals 15 residues. Unmatched junction bases numbered 8, after V lost 5 bases and J lost 3 bases. Method: immunoSEQ multiplex PCR; TCRdb's copy keeps in-frame clones and lacks some. Of 20,000 to 30,000 clones in the sample, around nine tenths were seen once. The sequence was obtained from an adult with an advanced solid tumor such as melanoma, head and neck, liver or kidney cancer. The chain links TRBV19 to TRBJ1-1; 8 bases align to TRBD1. The sample consisted of CD4+ or CD8+ T cells sorted from blood, taken in a trial of the OX40 agonist ivuxolimab. The CDR3 region is CASSLQGAGYTEAFF. As DNA, the CDR3 is TGTGCCAGTAGTCTGCAGGGGGCTGGGTACACTGAAGCTTTCTTT.